Below are 32 T cell receptor beta chains sequenced from a single sample in a study of shared clonotypes between healthy human individuals. Clones were read by immunoSEQ multiplex PCR, and TCRdb kept only the in-frame ones, dropping some. The top ten clones hold about 1.8% of a sample with about 2.1 million clones, approximately 94% of them seen once. The naive CD8 subset, CD45RO-negative cells positively selected for CCR7, excluded terminally differentiated effector memory CD45RA+ cells. The specimen sequenced was naive CD8+ T cells from PBMCs. The receptor source for this set is a man between 18 and 29 years old in good health. Some clones in this sample may be carry-over from other donors' samples.

Comments on this clone: Within the sample, other DNA sequences also encode this same CDR3. V gene TRBV7-9 combines with J gene TRBJ2-7; a weak D match, TRBD2 (5 bases). From germline, CDR1 is SEHNR and CDR2 FQNEAQ (reference sequence). Trimming stripped 4 bases from V and 3 bases from J, with 7 bases between. This CDR3 is 12 amino acids long. CDR3: CASSSAGYEQYF. CDR3 sequence (DNA): TGTGCCAGCAGCTCCGCGGGCTACGAGCAGTACTTC.

The chain recombines TRBV11-2 with TRBJ2-2; D is possibly TRBD2 (5 bases). Trimming removed 2 bases at V and 5 bases at J, with 9 bases between. Germline CDR1 reads SGHAT; CDR2 reads FQNNGV. This CDR3 has 14 residues. The CDR3 region is CASSLPGGTGELFF. CDR3 DNA: TGTGCCAGCAGCTTACCAGGAGGAACCGGGGAGCTGTTTTTT.

The rearrangement links TRBV29-1 to TRBJ2-1, with 12 bases identical to TRBD2. This CDR3 has 13 residues. The J segment lost 7 bases and the V segment lost 6 bases, leaving 4 bases of the junction unmatched. The germline gives CDR1 SQVTM, CDR2 ANQGSEA. This CDR3 is CSVRTSGNNEQFF. The CDR3 DNA reads TGCAGCGTAAGGACTAGCGGGAATAATGAGCAGTTCTTC.

The V and J genes are TRBV9 and TRBJ2-5; D possibly uses TRBD1 or TRBD2 (5 bases each). The CDR3 loop spans 14 amino acids. Germline lookup yields CDR1 SGDLS and CDR2 YYNGEE. The ends were cut back, 3 bases at V and 2 bases at J, with 11 bases in the middle. The CDR3 here is CASSAGTLQETQYF. CDR3 in DNA: TGTGCCAGCAGCGCCGGGACGTTGCAAGAGACCCAGTACTTC.

The rearrangement joins TRBV27 to TRBJ2-1; perhaps TRBD1 as D (6 bases). The CDR3 sequence is 14 residues long. V lost 5 bases and J 7 bases, leaving 15 bases between the germline ends. Germline V gene lookup returns CDR1 MNHEY and CDR2 SMNVEV (reference sequence). The DNA of the CDR3 is TGTGCCAGCAGTAATGGCAGGGGTCGGAATGAGCAGTTCTTC. Translation: CASSNGRGRNEQFF.

The CDR3 here is CATSRKGDGTDTQYF. In DNA form, the CDR3 reads TGTGCCACCAGCAGAAAAGGAGATGGCACAGATACGCAGTATTTT. The V gene is TRBV15, the J gene TRBJ2-3, with D unclear. Germline assignment: CDR1 LNHNV and CDR2 YYDKDF (reference sequence). CDR3 length equals 15 residues. Trimming shortened V by 2 bases and J by 1 base, and 10 bases separated the two germline ends.

This chain connects TRBV7-9 to TRBJ1-5; no reliable D call. V dropped 1 base and J dropped 3 bases, with 7 bases sitting between them. Germline CDR1 and CDR2: SEHNR and FQNEAQ (reference sequence). This CDR3 spans 14 amino acids. CDR3 sequence (DNA): TGTGCCAGCAGCTTAGAGGCCTCCAATCAGCCCCAGCATTTT. Its protein is CASSLEASNQPQHF. Variable domain in full (rest from reference TRBV7-9 and TRBJ1-5): DTGVSQNPRHKITKRGQNVTFRCDPISEHNRLYWYRQTLGQGPEFLTYFQNEAQLEKSRLLSDRFSAERPKGSFSTLEIQRTEQGDSAMYLCASSLEASNQPQHFGDGTRLSIL.

V gene TRBV6-5 combines with J gene TRBJ2-7; no definite D call. The V end lost 2 bases, the J end lost 6 bases, and 11 bases lay between the germline ends. Germline CDR1 MNHEY, CDR2 SVGAGI. The length of the CDR3 is 13 residues. The CDR3 protein is CASSYGQMGEQYF. The DNA for the CDR3 is TGTGCCAGCAGTTACGGGCAGATGGGCGAGCAGTACTTC.

The rearrangement links TRBV5-4 to TRBJ2-3; D unresolved. The germline V gene has CDR1 SGHNT and CDR2 YYREEE (reference sequence). This CDR3 is 16 amino acids long. The germline V and J ends were trimmed by 0 bases and 1 base, with 12 bases remaining between them. CDR3 DNA: TGTGCCAGCAGCTTGGCTACATCTTACCGCACAGATACGCAGTATTTT. Its translation: CASSLATSYRTDTQYF.

This chain connects TRBV5-1 to TRBJ2-3, with 8 bases lining up with TRBD1. The CDR3 is made up of 15 amino acids. Germline CDR1 reads SGHRS; CDR2 reads YFSETQ. Germline trimming cut 4 bases from V and 4 bases from J; bases unmatched to any gene: 8. The CDR3: CASSEDRTGPDTQYF. In DNA form, the CDR3 reads TGCGCCAGCAGCGAGGATAGGACAGGGCCAGATACGCAGTATTTT.

With respect to this clone: Other DNA sequences in this specimen translate into the identical CDR3. The chain links TRBV9 to TRBJ2-7, with D tentatively TRBD1 or TRBD2 (5 bases each). The CDR3 covers 15 residues. Germline-derived CDR1 and CDR2 are SGDLS and YYNGEE. V lost 0 bases and J 6 bases, leaving 16 bases between the germline ends. The CDR3: CASSVAAGTSGEQYF. The CDR3 DNA is TGTGCCAGCAGCGTAGCGGCCGGGACCTCCGGCGAGCAGTACTTC.

The rearrangement uses TRBV28 and TRBJ1-2; D gene uncertain. V gave up 2 bases and J gave up 8 bases, with 12 bases separating them. The CDR3 covers 13 residues. CDR1 and CDR2 from the germline V gene are MDHEN and SYDVKM. Written as DNA, the CDR3 is TGTGCCAGCAGTTTAAGGAAGAGGAGCGGCTACACCTTC. Translating gives CASSLRKRSGYTF.

The V gene is TRBV7-3, the J gene TRBJ2-1, with TRBD1 matching 9 bases. V shed 2 bases, J shed 1 base, and the junction held 6 bases outside the gene matches. The CDR3 is 17 amino acids. Germline-derived CDR1 and CDR2 are SGHTA and FQGTGA. The CDR3 is CASSLYPGQGSYNEQFF. CDR3 DNA: TGTGCCAGCAGCTTATATCCGGGACAGGGTTCCTACAATGAGCAGTTCTTC.

The chain carries TRBV27 and TRBJ2-7; D remains unclear. The CDR3 is 13 amino acids. Germline lookup yields CDR1 MNHEY and CDR2 SMNVEV (reference sequence). V was clipped by 4 bases and J by 2 bases, with 9 bases between them. The chain's CDR3 is CASSSSTPYEQYF. DNA for the CDR3: TGTGCCAGCAGTTCCTCGACACCCTACGAGCAGTACTTC.

This clone has only a few counts. The CDR3 loop reads CAWSISRPTGEAFF. Written as DNA, the CDR3 is TGTGCCTGGAGTATTTCTCGCCCGACAGGAGAAGCTTTCTTT. The rearrangement uses TRBV30 and TRBJ1-1; D might be TRBD1 (6 bases). The CDR3 loop spans 14 amino acids. The germline gives CDR1 GTSNPN, CDR2 SVGIG (reference sequence). The V end was cut by 2 bases, the J end by 8 bases, with 18 bases between. Full variable domain (missing parts from reference TRBV30 and TRBJ1-1): SQTIHQWPATLVQPVGSPLSLECTVEGTSNPNLYWYRQAAGRGLQLLFYSVGIGQISSEVPQNLSASRPQDRQFILSSKKLLLSDSGFYLCAWSISRPTGEAFFGQGTRLTVV.

V gene TRBV19 combines with J gene TRBJ2-2; 8 bases line up with TRBD2. This CDR3 region has 14 residues. Looked up from germline, CDR1 is LNHDA and CDR2 is SQIVND (reference sequence). The V segment lost 3 bases and the J segment 4 bases; nucleotides outside the gene matches: 1. The CDR3 region is CASSISGTTGELFF. The CDR3 DNA is TGTGCCAGTAGTATTAGCGGGACCACCGGGGAGCTGTTTTTT.

The CDR3 nucleotides read TGTGCCAGCAGCGCTGGTCGGCAGGTTCCTTCTGGGGCCAACGTCCTGACTTTC. Its translation is CASSAGRQVPSGANVLTF. The V call is TRBV7-7, the J call TRBJ2-6; D gene unclear. The germline CDR1 and CDR2 sequences are SSHAT and FNYEAQ (reference sequence). Trimming removed 5 bases from V and 1 base from J, with 18 bases in between. The CDR3 totals 18 residues.

This sequence joins TRBV2 and TRBJ2-6, with D unresolved. The CDR3 consists of 14 residues. Between the trimmed V and J ends, which lost 7 bases and 1 base, there was a span of 8 bases. Germline assignment: CDR1 SNHLY and CDR2 FYNNEI. In DNA form, the CDR3 reads TGTGCCAGCAAGGGCAGGTCTGGGGCCAACGTCCTGACTTTC. It yields the protein CASKGRSGANVLTF.

The chain combines TRBV6-1 with TRBJ2-7, with D perhaps TRBD2 (6 bases). Germline assignment: CDR1 MNHNS and CDR2 SASEGT. The CDR3 runs 14 residues. V was shortened by 0 bases and J by 2 bases, with 8 bases between the two germline ends. The DNA for the CDR3 is TGTGCCAGCAGTGAAGCGGGAGGCGCCTACGAGCAGTACTTC. Its translation is CASSEAGGAYEQYF.

In DNA, the CDR3 is TGTGCCAGCAGCATTGCGGGCCCCTACAATGAGCAGTTCTTC. This encodes CASSIAGPYNEQFF. The V gene is TRBV27, the J gene TRBJ2-1; a weak D match, TRBD2 (5 bases). The V gene's germline CDR1 is MNHEY and CDR2 SMNVEV (reference sequence). Trimming removed 6 bases from V and 2 bases from J, with 11 bases in between. The CDR3 has 14 amino acids.

This clone appeared a single time. The chain couples TRBV29-1 to TRBJ2-7; tentative D call: TRBD2 (6 bases). V was shortened by 4 bases and J by 5 bases, with 12 bases between the two germline ends. The length of the CDR3 is 12 residues. Germline V gene sequence: CDR1 SQVTM, CDR2 ANQGSEA. This CDR3 reads CSVVGSVHEQYF. In DNA form, the CDR3 reads TGCAGCGTTGTCGGGAGCGTCCACGAGCAGTACTTC.

The chain uses TRBV9 and TRBJ2-3; TRBD2 might be the D (6 bases). Germline V lookup: CDR1 SGDLS, CDR2 YYNGEE. With 2 bases removed from V and 4 bases from J, the gap between germline ends came to 14 bases. This CDR3 contains 15 residues. Here the CDR3 DNA reads TGTGCCAGCAGCGTTAAAGGACTACTCCCAGATACGCAGTATTTT. Protein: CASSVKGLLPDTQYF.

This chain uses TRBV9 with TRBJ1-1; unclear D gene. V was trimmed by 7 bases and J by 4 bases, leaving 14 bases between them. CDR1 and CDR2 (germline): SGDLS, YYNGEE. This CDR3 spans 13 amino acids. The CDR3 reads CASQGAGATEAFF. CDR3 sequence (DNA): TGTGCCAGCCAAGGAGCTGGAGCCACTGAAGCTTTCTTT.

The genes are TRBV21-1 and TRBJ2-3; the table's D call, TRBD1, has no DNA check behind it. TRBV21-1 is given as a pseudogene. The CDR3 extends over 18 amino acids. CDR3 protein: CASSKSAPGQGAADTQYF. CDR3 sequence (DNA): TGTGCCAGCAGCAAATCGGCACCGGGACAGGGGGCCGCAGATACGCAGTATTTT.

The V call is TRBV28, the J call TRBJ2-5; D unresolved. V was clipped by 3 bases and J by 5 bases, with 13 bases between them. The germline V gene encodes CDR1 MDHEN and CDR2 SYDVKM. CDR3 length equals 14 residues. CDR3 in DNA: TGTGCCAGCAGTTTGGGCGGAGTGGGGGAGACCCAGTACTTC. This translates into CASSLGGVGETQYF.

The chain is built from TRBV15 and TRBJ2-1; 7 bases map to TRBD2. CDR1 is LNHNV and CDR2 is YYDKDF in the germline V gene (reference sequence). V shed 6 bases and J 1 base; nucleotides not matched to a gene: 6. This CDR3 has 15 amino acids. The CDR3 spells CATRRRERSYNEQFF. In DNA, the CDR3 is TGTGCCACCAGGAGGCGGGAGAGGTCCTACAATGAGCAGTTCTTC.

The chain joins TRBV23-1 to TRBJ1-2; D is ambiguous. TRBV23-1 is an ORF, with its function uncertain. Deletions cut 1 base from V and 4 bases from J, with 10 bases between. The CDR3 is made up of 14 amino acids. This CDR3 is CASSQFPLLYGYTF. CDR3 coding DNA: TGCGCCAGCAGTCAATTCCCACTGCTCTATGGCTACACCTTC.

The CDR3 region is CASSEALTSISYEQYF. The CDR3 nucleotides are TGTGCCAGCAGTGAAGCTCTTACTAGCATCTCCTACGAGCAGTACTTC. This chain links TRBV6-1 with TRBJ2-7; D may be TRBD2 (6 bases). This CDR3 has 16 amino acids. Germline V gene sequence: CDR1 MNHNS, CDR2 SASEGT. The V end lost 0 bases, the J end lost 0 bases, and 12 bases lay between the germline ends.

In this sample, this clone turned up once. This rearrangement joins TRBV15 to TRBJ2-5; 9 nucleotides line up with TRBD1. Germline CDR1 reads LNHNV; CDR2 reads YYDKDF (reference sequence). CDR3 length equals 15 residues. V shed 5 bases, J shed 5 bases, and the junction held 9 bases outside the gene matches. CDR3 in amino acids: CATSVRTGGGETQYF. DNA of the CDR3: TGTGCCACCAGCGTACGAACAGGGGGCGGGGAGACCCAGTACTTC.

This rearrangement joins TRBV12-5 to TRBJ1-2; unclear D gene. The ends were cut back, 1 base at V and 7 bases at J, with 7 bases in the middle. Germline assignment: CDR1 LGHNT and CDR2 FRNRAP. The CDR3 is 12 amino acids. CDR3 in amino acids: CASGLGRGGYTF. CDR3 coding DNA: TGTGCTAGTGGTTTGGGGCGTGGTGGCTACACCTTC.

The V call is TRBV7-8, the J call TRBJ2-1; 14 nucleotides line up with TRBD2. Germline V lookup: CDR1 SGHVS, CDR2 FQNEAQ. The CDR3 runs 16 residues. J gave up 5 bases and V 1 base, and 1 base lay outside the gene matches. In DNA form, the CDR3 reads TGTGCCAGCAGCTTAGGACTAGCGGGAGGGGACAATGAGCAGTTCTTC. Protein sequence: CASSLGLAGGDNEQFF. Drawing the rest from reference TRBV7-8 and TRBJ2-1, the complete variable domain is GAGVSQSPRYKVAKRGQDVALRCDPISGHVSLFWYQQALGQGPEFLTYFQNEAQLDKSGLPSDRFFAERPEGSVSTLKIQRTQQEDSAVYLCASSLGLAGGDNEQFFGPGTRLTVL.

The J gene is TRBJ1-5, the V gene TRBV28, with a possible D match to TRBD1 (5 bases). The CDR3 loop spans 17 amino acids. Germline CDR1 is MDHEN and CDR2 is SYDVKM. The ends were cut back, 2 bases at V and 1 base at J, with 15 bases in the middle. In nucleotides, the CDR3 is TGTGCCAGCAGTTTAGTTACCGGGACCAGAAGCAATCAGCCCCAGCATTTT. Translated, it gives CASSLVTGTRSNQPQHF.